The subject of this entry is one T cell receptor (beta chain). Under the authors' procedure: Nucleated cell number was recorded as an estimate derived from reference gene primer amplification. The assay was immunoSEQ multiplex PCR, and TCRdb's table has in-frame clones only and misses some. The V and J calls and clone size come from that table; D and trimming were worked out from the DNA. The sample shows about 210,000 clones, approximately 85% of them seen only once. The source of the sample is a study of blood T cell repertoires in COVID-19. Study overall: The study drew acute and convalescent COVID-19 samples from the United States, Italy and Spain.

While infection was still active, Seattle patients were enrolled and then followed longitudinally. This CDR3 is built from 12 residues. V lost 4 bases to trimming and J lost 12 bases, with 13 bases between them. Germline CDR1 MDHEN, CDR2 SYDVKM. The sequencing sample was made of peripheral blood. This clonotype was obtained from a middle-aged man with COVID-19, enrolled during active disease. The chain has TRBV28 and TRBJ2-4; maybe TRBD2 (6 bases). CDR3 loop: CASSWAGRTQYF. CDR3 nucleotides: TGTGCCAGCAGTTGGGCGGGACGCACTCAGTACTTC.